A selection of T cell receptor beta chains follows, all from one sample in a study of blood T cell repertoires in COVID-19. Using immunoSEQ multiplex PCR, the repertoire was profiled, and TCRdb retains in-frame clones only, with some absent. This table holds over 55,000 clones, about four fifths found once. The specimen sequenced was peripheral blood. Receptors were obtained from a man aged 50-60 years with active COVID-19. Both conserved end residues are part of each CDR3. Some rows mark clone size as missing; the rest say once, few, many or name a class of expanded clone.

abundance	v_gene	j_gene	CDR3aa
-	TRBV6-5	TRBJ2-7	CASSTGLVSEQYF
-	TRBV5-5	TRBJ1-4	CASSPPEGTNEKLFF
-	TRBV6-5	TRBJ2-2	CASSRTGESTGELFF
-	TRBV9	TRBJ2-4	CASSAEDRGKNIQYF
once	TRBV7-2	TRBJ2-7	CASSLVSGTTYEQYF
-	TRBV4-2	TRBJ2-7	CASSQDIGTGGYEQYF
-	TRBV4-1	TRBJ1-1	CASSQRTGVNTEAFF
-	TRBV7-9	TRBJ2-1	CASSPLGYNEQFF
-	TRBV6-5	TRBJ2-7	CASSYSTGSRGYEQYF
-	TRBV4-3	TRBJ2-7	CASSQHEGYEQYF
few	TRBV3-1/TRBV3-2	TRBJ1-6	CASSQVGSNSPLHF
-	TRBV18	TRBJ1-5	CASSPQGGGIQPQHF
once	TRBV6-5	TRBJ2-3	CASRVTSSTDTQYF
-	TRBV5-1	TRBJ2-1	CASSPSGGNEQFF
-	TRBV14	TRBJ2-5	CASSPGYTTSGSRGEHETQYF
-	TRBV5-1	TRBJ2-1	CASSGGLGQFF
-	TRBV18	TRBJ1-2	CASSLQQGDGGYTF
-	TRBV19	TRBJ2-7	CASSMPPGQGIPEQYF
-	TRBV4-3	TRBJ1-2	CASSQDGNYGYTF
-	TRBV5-1	TRBJ1-4	CASSLTVQGDEKLFF
-	TRBV6-1	TRBJ2-5	CASSEVRIGGRETQYF
-	TRBV6-5	TRBJ1-6	CASSRGDKGSPLHF
-	TRBV27	TRBJ2-1	CASKLSGGSYNEQFF
-	TRBV2	TRBJ1-2	CASTDTDGYTF
large	TRBV30	TRBJ2-7	CAWTGYNSYEQYF
-	TRBV27	TRBJ2-7	CASSFVPGQGGEQYF
-	TRBV2	TRBJ1-1	CASSNRDMAFF
-	TRBV6-5	TRBJ2-2	CASLERGYGVELFF
-	TRBV20-1	TRBJ1-2	CSASPRGGQGGYTF
-	TRBV6-2/TRBV6-3	TRBJ1-1	CASSYSGARTEAFF
-	TRBV19	TRBJ2-3	CASSIDIPGTDTQYF
-	TRBV5-8	TRBJ1-6	CASSLRGQGRTPLHF
-	TRBV29-1	TRBJ2-3	CSVEKEATYGPTDTQYF
-	TRBV15	TRBJ2-5	CATSRHLQGAGETQYF
-	TRBV5-5	TRBJ1-2	CASSLPRGNYGYTF
-	TRBV5-1	TRBJ2-7	CASSSSGGLYEQYF
-	TRBV5-4	TRBJ2-7	CASSPASGVPYEQYF
-	TRBV5-1	TRBJ2-1	CASSLTAPSYNEQFF
-	TRBV6-4	TRBJ2-1	CASSEEAVSGQGNEQFF
-	TRBV2	TRBJ2-1	CASRDLANEQFF
few	TRBV10-3	TRBJ1-1	CAISEAVNTEAFF
-	TRBV5-5	TRBJ1-5	CASSLQGRQPQHF
-	TRBV6-2/TRBV6-3	TRBJ2-7	CASSYSRGRQYEQYF
-	TRBV30	TRBJ1-2	CAWRGGLSYTF
-	TRBV2	TRBJ1-2	CASSWDRGHGYTF
medium-sized	TRBV7-9	TRBJ2-2	CASRSGVAGELFF
-	TRBV9	TRBJ2-5	CASSVGSSETQYF
-	TRBV9	TRBJ2-3	CASSVDEAGSYTQYF
few	TRBV18	TRBJ2-1	CASSPTSREQFF
-	TRBV3-1/TRBV3-2	TRBJ2-7	CASSLVGGYEQYF
-	TRBV5-1	TRBJ1-1	CASSPSQGWTEAFF